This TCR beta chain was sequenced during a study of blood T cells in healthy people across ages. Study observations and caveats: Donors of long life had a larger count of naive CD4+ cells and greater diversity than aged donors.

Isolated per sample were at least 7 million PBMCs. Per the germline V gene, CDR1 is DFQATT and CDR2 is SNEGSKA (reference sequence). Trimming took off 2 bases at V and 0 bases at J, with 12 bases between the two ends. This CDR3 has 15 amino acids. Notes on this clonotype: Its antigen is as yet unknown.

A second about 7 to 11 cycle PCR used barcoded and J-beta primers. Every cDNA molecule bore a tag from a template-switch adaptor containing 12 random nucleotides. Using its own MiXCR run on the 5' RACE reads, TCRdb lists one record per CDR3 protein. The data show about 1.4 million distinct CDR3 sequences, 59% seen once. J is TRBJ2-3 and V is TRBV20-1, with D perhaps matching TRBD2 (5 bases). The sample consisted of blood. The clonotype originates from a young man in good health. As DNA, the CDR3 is TGCAGTGCTAGACGACGACGGGGAAGCACAGATACGCAGTATTTT. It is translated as CSARRRRGSTDTQYF.